This entry describes one TCR beta chain. Antigen specificity is unknown. The junction departs from germline at one end; a sequencing error may be responsible. The data were obtained in a study of circulating and synovial CD4+ cells in juvenile arthritis. Method: immunoSEQ multiplex PCR; TCRdb's copy keeps in-frame clones and lacks some. The sample holds over 11,000 clones, over 80% seen once. The study's findings and limits: Diversity here was lower than in bulk blood CD4 cells.

The TCR was taken from a human patient with juvenile idiopathic arthritis. Some clones in this sample may be carry-over from other donors' samples. The source material was CD4+ T cells from synovial fluid.

CDR3 bases: TGCGGCGTTGGGGCAGCCTCCTATGGCTACACCTTC. Its protein is CGVGAASYGYTF. This sequence joins TRBV29-1 and TRBJ1-2; possible D gene TRBD1, 5 bases. Looked up from germline, CDR1 is SQVTM and CDR2 is ANQGSEA. This CDR3 spans 12 amino acids.